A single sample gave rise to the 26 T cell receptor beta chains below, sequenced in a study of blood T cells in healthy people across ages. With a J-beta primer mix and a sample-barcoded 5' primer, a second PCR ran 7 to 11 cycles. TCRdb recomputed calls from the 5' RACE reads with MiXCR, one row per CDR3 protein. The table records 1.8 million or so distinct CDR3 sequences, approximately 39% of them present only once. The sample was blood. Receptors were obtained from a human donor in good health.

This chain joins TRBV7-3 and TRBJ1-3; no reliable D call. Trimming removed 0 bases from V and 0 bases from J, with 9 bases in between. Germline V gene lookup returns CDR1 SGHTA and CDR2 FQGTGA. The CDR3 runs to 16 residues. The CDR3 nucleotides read TGTGCCAGCAGCTTAACCCCCGGACTCTCTGGAAACACCATATATTTT. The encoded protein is CASSLTPGLSGNTIYF.

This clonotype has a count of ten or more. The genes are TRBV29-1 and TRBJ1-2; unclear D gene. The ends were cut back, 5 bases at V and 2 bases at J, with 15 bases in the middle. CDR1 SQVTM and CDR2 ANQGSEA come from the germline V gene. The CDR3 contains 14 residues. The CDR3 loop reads CSVIPHFRNYGYTF. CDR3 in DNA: TGCAGCGTTATTCCCCACTTCCGCAACTATGGCTACACCTTC.

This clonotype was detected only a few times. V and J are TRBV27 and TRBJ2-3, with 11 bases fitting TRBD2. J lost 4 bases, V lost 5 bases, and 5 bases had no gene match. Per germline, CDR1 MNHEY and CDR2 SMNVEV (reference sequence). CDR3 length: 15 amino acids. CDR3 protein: CASSAGTSGSDTQYF. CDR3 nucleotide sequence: TGTGCCAGCAGTGCCGGGACTAGCGGTTCAGATACGCAGTATTTT.

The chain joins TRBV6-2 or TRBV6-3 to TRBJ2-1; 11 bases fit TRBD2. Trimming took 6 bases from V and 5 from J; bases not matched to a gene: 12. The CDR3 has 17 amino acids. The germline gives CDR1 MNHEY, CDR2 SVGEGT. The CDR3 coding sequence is TGTGCCAGCAGATCGACTAGCGGGGATAGGTTCGACAATGAGCAGTTCTTC. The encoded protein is CASRSTSGDRFDNEQFF.

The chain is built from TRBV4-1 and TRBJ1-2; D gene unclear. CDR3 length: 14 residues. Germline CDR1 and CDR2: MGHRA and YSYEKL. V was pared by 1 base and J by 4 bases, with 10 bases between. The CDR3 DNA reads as TGCGCCAGCAGCCAAGTGTTTGGAGGCTATGGCTACACCTTC. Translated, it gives CASSQVFGGYGYTF.

The CDR3 DNA follows: TGTGCCAGCAGCGCAAGAGGGCTAGCGGGGGGGCGGTACAATGAGCAGTTCTTC. It is translated as CASSARGLAGGRYNEQFF. This chain joins TRBV9 and TRBJ2-1; TRBD2 agrees at 12 bases. Trimming cost V 3 bases and J 4 bases; bases outside gene matches: 11. Germline CDR1 reads SGDLS; CDR2 reads YYNGEE. The CDR3 covers 18 residues.

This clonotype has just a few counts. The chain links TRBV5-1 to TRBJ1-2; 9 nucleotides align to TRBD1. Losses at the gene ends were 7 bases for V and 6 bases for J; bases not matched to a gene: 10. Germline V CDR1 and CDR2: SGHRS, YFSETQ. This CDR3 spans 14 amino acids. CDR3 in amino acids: CASGTSDRGDGYTF. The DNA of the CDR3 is TGCGCCAGCGGCACCTCGGACAGGGGTGATGGCTACACCTTC.

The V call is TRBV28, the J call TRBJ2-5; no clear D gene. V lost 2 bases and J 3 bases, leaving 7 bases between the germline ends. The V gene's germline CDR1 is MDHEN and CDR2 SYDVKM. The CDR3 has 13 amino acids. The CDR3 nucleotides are TGTGCCAGCAGTTTACCGATGGAAGAGACCCAGTACTTC. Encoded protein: CASSLPMEETQYF.

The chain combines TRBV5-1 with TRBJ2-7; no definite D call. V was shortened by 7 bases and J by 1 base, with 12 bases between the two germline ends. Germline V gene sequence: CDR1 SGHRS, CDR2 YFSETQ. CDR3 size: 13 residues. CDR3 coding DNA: TGCGCCAGCGCCTCGGTTGGTTCCTACGAGCAGTACTTC. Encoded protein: CASASVGSYEQYF.

The CDR3 nucleotides are TGCAGTGCTGGACTAGCGGGGGGGCCAAACGAGCAGTACTTC. The encoded protein is CSAGLAGGPNEQYF. J is TRBJ2-4 and V is TRBV20-1; 15 positions match TRBD2. The end of the DNA is better explained by TRBJ2-7, so the J call may be wrong. The length of the CDR3 is 14 residues. Looked up from germline, CDR1 is DFQATT and CDR2 is SNEGSKA (reference sequence).

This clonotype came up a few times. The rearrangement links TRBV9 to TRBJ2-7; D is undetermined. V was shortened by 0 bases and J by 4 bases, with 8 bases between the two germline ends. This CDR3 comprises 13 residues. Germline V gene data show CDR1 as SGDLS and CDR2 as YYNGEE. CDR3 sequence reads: CASSVGAAYEQYF. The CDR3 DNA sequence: TGTGCCAGCAGCGTAGGGGCAGCTTACGAGCAGTACTTC.

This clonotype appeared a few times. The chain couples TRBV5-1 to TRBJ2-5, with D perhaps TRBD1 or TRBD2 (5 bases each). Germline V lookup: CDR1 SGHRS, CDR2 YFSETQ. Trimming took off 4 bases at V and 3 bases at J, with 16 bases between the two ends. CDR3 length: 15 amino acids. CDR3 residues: CASSRSGASEETQYF. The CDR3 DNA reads TGCGCCAGCAGCCGTTCCGGGGCATCAGAAGAGACCCAGTACTTC.

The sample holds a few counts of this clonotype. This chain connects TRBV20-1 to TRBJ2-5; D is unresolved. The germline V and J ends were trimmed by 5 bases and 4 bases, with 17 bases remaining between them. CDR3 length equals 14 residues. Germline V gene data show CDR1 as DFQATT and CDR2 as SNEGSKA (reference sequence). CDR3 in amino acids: CSAARTVVGETQYF. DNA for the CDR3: TGCAGTGCTGCCCGGACCGTTGTGGGAGAGACCCAGTACTTC.

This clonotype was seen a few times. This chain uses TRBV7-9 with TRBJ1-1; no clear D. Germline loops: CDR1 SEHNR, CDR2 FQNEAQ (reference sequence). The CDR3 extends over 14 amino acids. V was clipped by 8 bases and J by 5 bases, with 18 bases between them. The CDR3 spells CASRSGGLGTEAFF. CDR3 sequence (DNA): TGTGCCAGCCGTAGTGGAGGGCTGGGAACTGAAGCTTTCTTT.

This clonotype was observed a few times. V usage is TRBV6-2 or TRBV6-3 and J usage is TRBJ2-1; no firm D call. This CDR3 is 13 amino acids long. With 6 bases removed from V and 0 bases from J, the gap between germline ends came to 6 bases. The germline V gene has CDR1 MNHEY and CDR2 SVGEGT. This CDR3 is CASSIASYNEQFF. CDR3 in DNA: TGTGCCAGCAGCATCGCCTCCTACAATGAGCAGTTCTTC.

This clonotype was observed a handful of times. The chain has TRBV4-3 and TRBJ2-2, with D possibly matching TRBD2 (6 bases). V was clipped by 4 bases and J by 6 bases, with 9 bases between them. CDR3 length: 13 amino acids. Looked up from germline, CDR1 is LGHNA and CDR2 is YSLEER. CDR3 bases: TGCGCCAGCAGCCGCAGACTAGCCGGGGAGCTGTTTTTT. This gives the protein CASSRRLAGELFF.

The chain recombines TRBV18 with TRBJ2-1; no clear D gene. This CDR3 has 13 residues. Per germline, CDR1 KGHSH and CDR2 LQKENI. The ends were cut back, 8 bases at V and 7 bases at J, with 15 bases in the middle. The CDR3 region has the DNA TGTGCCAGCAGCCCCGGCGGCGTGAATGAGCAGTTCTTC. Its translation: CASSPGGVNEQFF. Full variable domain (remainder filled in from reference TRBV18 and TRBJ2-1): NAGVMQNPRHLVRRRGQEARLRCSPMKGHSHVYWYRQLPEEGLKFMVYLQKENIIDESGMPKERFSAEFPKEGPSILRIQQVVRGDSAAYFCASSPGGVNEQFFGPGTRLTVL.

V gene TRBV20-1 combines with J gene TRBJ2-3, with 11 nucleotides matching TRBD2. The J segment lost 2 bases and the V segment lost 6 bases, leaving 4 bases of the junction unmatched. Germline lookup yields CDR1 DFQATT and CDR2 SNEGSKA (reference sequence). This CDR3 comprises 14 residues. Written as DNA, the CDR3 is TGCAGTGCAACGACTAGCGGGGACACAGATACGCAGTATTTT. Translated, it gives CSATTSGDTDTQYF.

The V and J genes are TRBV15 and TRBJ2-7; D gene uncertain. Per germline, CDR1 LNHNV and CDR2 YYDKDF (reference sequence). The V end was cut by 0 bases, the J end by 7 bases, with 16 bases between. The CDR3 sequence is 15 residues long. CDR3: CATSRDRAGAREQYF. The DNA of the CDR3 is TGTGCCACCAGCAGAGATCGGGCAGGAGCGAGGGAGCAGTACTTC.

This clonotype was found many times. The CDR3 region is CASSPSTFQNIQYF. As DNA, the CDR3 is TGTGCCAGCAGCCCTAGTACGTTCCAAAACATTCAGTACTTC. V is TRBV7-2 and J is TRBJ2-4; D uncertain. This CDR3 contains 14 residues. Per the germline V gene, CDR1 is SGHTA and CDR2 is FQGNSA. V lost 5 bases, J lost 5 bases, and 13 bases lay in between.

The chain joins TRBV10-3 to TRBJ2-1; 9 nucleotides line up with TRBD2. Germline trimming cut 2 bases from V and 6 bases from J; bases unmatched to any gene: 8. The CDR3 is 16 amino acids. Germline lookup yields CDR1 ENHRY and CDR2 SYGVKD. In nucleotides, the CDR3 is TGTGCCATCAGTGAGGCGCGCGGACTAGCGAGCAATGAGCAGTTCTTC. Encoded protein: CAISEARGLASNEQFF.

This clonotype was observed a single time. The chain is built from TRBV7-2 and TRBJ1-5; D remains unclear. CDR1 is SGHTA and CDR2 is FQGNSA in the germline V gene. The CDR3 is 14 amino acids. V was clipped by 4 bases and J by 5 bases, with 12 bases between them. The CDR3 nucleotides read TGTGCCAGCAGCTCCCCGGGTCAATATCAGCCCCAGCATTTT. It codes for CASSSPGQYQPQHF.

CDR3 in amino acids: CASSVTSRNYGYTF. The CDR3 DNA follows: TGTGCCAGCAGCGTTACCAGTAGAAACTATGGCTACACCTTC. The chain joins TRBV7-3 to TRBJ1-2, with D unresolved. V shed 5 bases and J shed 2 bases, with 12 bases lying between them. Germline CDR1 is SGHTA and CDR2 is FQGTGA. This CDR3 has 14 residues. Complete variable domain (other parts from reference TRBV7-3 and TRBJ1-2): GAGVSQTPSNKVTEKGKYVELRCDPISGHTALYWYRQSLGQGPEFLIYFQGTGAADDSGLPNDRFFAVRPEGSVSTLKIQRTERGDSAVYLCASSVTSRNYGYTFGSGTRLTVV.

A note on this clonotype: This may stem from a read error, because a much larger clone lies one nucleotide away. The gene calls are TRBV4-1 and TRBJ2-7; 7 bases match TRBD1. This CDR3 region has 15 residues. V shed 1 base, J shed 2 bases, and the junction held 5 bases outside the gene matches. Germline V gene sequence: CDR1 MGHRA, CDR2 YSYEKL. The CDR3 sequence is CASSQGDRDPYEQYF. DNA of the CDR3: TGCGCCAGCAGCCAAGGTGACAGGGATCCCTACGAGCAGTACTTC.

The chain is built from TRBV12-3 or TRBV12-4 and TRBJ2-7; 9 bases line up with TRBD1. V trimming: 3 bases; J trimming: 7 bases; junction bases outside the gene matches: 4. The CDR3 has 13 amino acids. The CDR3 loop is CASSLGQGAEQYF. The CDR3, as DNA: TGTGCCAGCAGTTTGGGACAGGGAGCTGAGCAGTACTTC.

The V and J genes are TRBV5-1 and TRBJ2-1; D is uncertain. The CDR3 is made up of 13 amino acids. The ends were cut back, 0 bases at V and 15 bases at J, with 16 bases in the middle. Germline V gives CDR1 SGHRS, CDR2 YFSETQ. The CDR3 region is CASSLDFLVWAFF. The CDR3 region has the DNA TGCGCCAGCAGCTTGGATTTTCTTGTATGGGCGTTCTTC. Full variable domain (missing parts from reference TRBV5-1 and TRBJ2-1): KAGVTQTPRYLIKTRGQQVTLSCSPISGHRSVSWYQQTPGQGLQFLFEYFSETQRNKGNFPGRFSGRQFSNSRSEMNVSTLELGDSALYLCASSLDFLVWAFFGPGTRLTVL.